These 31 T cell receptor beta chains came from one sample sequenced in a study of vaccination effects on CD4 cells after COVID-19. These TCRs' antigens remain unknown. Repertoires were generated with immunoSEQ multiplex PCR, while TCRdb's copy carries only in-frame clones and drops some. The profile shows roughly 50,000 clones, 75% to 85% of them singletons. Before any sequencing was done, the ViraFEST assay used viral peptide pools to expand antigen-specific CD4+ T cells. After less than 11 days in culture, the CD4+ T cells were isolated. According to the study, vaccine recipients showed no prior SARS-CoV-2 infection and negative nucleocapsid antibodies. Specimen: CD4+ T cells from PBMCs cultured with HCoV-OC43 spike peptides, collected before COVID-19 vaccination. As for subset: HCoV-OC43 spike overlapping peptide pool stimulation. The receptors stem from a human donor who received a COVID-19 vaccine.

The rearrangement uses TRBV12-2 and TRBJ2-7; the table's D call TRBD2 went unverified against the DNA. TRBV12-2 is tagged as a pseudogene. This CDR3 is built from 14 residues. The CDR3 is CASRSRGTTYEQYV. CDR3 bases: TGTGCAAGTCGCTCACGTGGTACCACTTACGAGCAGTACGTC.

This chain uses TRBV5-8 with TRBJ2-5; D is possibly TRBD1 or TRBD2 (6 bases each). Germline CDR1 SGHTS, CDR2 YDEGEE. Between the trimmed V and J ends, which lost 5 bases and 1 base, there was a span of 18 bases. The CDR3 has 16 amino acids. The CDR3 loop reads CASRFGGTGAQETQYF. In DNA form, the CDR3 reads TGTGCCAGCAGGTTTGGGGGTACGGGGGCCCAAGAGACCCAGTACTTC.

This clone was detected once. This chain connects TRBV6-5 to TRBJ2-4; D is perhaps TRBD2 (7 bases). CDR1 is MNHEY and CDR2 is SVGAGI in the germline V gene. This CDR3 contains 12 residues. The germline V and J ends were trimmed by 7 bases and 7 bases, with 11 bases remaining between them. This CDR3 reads CASKGGGNIQYF. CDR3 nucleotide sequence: TGTGCCAGCAAGGGGGGGGGTAACATTCAGTACTTC.

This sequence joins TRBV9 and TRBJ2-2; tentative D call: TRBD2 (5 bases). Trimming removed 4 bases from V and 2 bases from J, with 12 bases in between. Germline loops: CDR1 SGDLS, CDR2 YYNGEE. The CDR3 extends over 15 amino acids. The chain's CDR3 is CASSTGITNTGELFF. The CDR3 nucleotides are TGTGCCAGCAGCACCGGGATAACAAACACCGGGGAGCTGTTTTTT.

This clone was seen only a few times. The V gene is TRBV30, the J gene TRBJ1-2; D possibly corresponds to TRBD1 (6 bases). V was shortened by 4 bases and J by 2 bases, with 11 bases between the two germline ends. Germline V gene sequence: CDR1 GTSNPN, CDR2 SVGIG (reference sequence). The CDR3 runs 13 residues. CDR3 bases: TGTGCCTGGATCCAGACAGGAAACTATGGCTACACCTTC. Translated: CAWIQTGNYGYTF.

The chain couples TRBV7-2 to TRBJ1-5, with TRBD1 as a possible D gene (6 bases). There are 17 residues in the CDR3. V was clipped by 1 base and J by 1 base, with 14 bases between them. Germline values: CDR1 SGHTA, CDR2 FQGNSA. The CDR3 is CASSLVGGRNSNQPQHF. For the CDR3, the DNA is TGTGCCAGCAGCTTAGTTGGGGGGCGGAACAGCAATCAGCCCCAGCATTTT.

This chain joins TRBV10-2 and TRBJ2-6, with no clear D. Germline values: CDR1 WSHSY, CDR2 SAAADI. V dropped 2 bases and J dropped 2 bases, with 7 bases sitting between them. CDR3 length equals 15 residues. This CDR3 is CASSERETGANVLTF. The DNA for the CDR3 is TGCGCCAGCAGTGAGAGGGAAACTGGGGCCAACGTCCTGACTTTC.

CDR3 amino acids: CASSLGGQGAYGYTF. The DNA for the CDR3 is TGTGCCAGCAGCTTGGGGGGGCAGGGGGCCTATGGCTACACCTTC. The chain recombines TRBV5-5 with TRBJ1-2; 8 bases agree with TRBD1. Trimming removed 0 bases from V and 4 bases from J; junction bases left unmatched: 5. The length of the CDR3 is 15 residues. CDR1 is SGHKS and CDR2 is YYEKEE in the germline V gene (reference sequence).

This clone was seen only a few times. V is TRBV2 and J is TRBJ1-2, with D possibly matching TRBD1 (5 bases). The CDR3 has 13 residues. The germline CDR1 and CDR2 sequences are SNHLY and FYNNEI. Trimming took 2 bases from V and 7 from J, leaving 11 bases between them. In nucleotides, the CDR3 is TGTGCCAGCAGTGAAACAGGACCACTTGGCTACACCTTC. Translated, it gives CASSETGPLGYTF.

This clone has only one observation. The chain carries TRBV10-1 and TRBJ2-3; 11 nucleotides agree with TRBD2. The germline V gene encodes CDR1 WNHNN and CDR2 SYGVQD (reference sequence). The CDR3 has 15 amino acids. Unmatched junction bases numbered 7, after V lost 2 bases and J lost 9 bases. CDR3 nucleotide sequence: TGCGCCAGCAGTGAGCCGGGACTAGCGGAGGAGACGCAGTATTTT. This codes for CASSEPGLAEETQYF.

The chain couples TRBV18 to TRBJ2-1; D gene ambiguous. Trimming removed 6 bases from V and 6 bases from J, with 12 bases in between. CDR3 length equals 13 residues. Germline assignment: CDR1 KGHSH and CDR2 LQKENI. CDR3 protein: CASSSNWVNEQFF. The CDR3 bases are TGTGCCAGCTCGTCAAATTGGGTCAATGAGCAGTTCTTC. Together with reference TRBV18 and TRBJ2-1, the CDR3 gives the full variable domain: NAGVMQNPRHLVRRRGQEARLRCSPMKGHSHVYWYRQLPEEGLKFMVYLQKENIIDESGMPKERFSAEFPKEGPSILRIQQVVRGDSAAYFCASSSNWVNEQFFGPGTRLTVL.

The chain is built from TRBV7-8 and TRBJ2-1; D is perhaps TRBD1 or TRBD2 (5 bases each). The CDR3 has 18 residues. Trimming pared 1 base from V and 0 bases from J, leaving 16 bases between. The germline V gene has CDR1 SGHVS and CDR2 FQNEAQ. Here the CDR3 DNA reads TGTGCCAGCAGCTTAGAGGGGCGAGGGCGATCCTCCTACAATGAGCAGTTCTTC. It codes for CASSLEGRGRSSYNEQFF.

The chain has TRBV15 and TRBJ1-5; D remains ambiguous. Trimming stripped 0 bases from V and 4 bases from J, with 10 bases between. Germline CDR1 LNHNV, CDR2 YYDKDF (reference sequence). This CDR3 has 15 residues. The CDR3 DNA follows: TGTGCCACCAGCAGAGATGTACGGGAAAATCAGCCCCAGCATTTT. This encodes CATSRDVRENQPQHF.

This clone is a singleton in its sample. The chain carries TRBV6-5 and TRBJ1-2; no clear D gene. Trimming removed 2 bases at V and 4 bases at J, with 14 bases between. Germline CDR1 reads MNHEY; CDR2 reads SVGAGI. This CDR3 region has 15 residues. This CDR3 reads CASSYDLSVTYGYTF. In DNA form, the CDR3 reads TGTGCCAGCAGTTACGACTTATCGGTGACCTATGGCTACACCTTC.

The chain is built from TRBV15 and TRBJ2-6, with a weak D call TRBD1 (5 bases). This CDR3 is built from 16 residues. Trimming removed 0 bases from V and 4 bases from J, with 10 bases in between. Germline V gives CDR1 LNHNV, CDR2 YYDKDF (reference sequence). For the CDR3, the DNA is TGTGCCACCAGCAGAGAAGGGGCGGCAGGGGCCAACGTCCTGACTTTC. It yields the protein CATSREGAAGANVLTF.

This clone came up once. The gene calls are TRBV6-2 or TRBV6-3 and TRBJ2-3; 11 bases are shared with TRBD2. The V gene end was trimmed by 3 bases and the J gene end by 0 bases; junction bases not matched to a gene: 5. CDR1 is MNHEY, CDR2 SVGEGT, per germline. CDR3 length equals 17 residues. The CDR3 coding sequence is TGTGCCAGCAGTTATTTGGCTAGCGGGGGGAGCACAGATACGCAGTATTTT. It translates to CASSYLASGGSTDTQYF.

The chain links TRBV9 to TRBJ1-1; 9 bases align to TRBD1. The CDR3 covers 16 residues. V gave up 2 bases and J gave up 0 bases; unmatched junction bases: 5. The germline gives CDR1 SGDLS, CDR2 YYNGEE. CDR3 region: CASSVTGGLMNTEAFF. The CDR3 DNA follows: TGTGCCAGCAGCGTTACAGGGGGCCTCATGAACACTGAAGCTTTCTTT.

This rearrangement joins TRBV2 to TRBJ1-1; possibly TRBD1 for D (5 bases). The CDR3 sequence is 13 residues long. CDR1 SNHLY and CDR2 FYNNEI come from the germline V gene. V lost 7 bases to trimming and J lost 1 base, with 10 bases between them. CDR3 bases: TGTGCCAGCACTGGTACAGGGAACACTGAAGCTTTCTTT. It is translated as CASTGTGNTEAFF.

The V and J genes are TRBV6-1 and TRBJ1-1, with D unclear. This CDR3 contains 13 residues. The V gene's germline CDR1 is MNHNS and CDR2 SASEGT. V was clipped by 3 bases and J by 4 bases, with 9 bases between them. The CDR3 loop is CASSDSRVTEAFF. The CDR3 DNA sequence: TGTGCCAGCAGTGATAGTAGGGTCACTGAAGCTTTCTTT.

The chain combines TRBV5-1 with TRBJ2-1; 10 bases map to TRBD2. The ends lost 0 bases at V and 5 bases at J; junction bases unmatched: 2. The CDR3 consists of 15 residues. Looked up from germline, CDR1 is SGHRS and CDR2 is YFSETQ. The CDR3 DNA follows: TGCGCCAGCAGCTTGGTAGCGGGGGGCGACAATGAGCAGTTCTTC. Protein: CASSLVAGGDNEQFF.

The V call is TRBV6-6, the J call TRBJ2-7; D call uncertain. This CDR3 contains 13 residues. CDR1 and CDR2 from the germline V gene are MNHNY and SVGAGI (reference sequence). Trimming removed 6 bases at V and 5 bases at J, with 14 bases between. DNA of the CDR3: TGTGCCAGCAGCCCCAGGCTGGGTCACGAGCAGTACGTC. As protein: CASSPRLGHEQYV.

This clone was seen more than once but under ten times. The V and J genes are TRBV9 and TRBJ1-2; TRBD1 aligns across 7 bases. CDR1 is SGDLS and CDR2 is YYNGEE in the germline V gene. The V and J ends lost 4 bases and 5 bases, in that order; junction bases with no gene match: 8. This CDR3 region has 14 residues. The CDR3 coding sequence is TGTGCCAGCAGCCCGACAGGGAGAAGATATGGCTACACCTTC. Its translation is CASSPTGRRYGYTF.

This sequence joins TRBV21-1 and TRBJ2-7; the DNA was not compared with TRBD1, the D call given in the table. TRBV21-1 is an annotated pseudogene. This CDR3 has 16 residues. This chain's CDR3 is CASSNGATAQSYEQYV. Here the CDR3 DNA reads TGTGCCAGCAGCAATGGGGCAACAGCCCAATCCTACGAGCAGTACGTC.

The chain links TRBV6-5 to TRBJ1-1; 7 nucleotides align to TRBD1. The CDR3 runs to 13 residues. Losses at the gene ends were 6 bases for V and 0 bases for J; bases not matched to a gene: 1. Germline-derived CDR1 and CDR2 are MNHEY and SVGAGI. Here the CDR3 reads CASRGQLNTEAFF. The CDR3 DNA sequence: TGTGCCAGCAGGGGACAGTTGAACACTGAAGCTTTCTTT.

The chain's CDR3 is CATSDSGRVNIQYF. Written as DNA, the CDR3 is TGTGCCACCAGTGACTCGGGTCGGGTAAACATTCAGTACTTC. This rearrangement joins TRBV24-1 to TRBJ2-4, with D uncertain. Between the trimmed V and J ends, which lost 4 bases and 6 bases, there was a span of 12 bases. The CDR3 is 14 amino acids. Germline CDR1 KGHDR, CDR2 SFDVKD.

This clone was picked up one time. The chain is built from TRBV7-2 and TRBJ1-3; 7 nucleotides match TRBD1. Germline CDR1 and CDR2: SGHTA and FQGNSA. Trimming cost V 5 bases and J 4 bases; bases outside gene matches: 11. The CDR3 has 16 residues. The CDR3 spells CASSTYLTGSGNTIYF. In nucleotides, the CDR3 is TGTGCCAGCAGCACGTACTTGACAGGGTCAGGAAACACCATATATTTT.

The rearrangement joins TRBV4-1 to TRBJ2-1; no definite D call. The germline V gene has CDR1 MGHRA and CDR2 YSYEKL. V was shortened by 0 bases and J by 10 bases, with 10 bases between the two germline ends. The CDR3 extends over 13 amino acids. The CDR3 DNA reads TGCGCCAGCAGCCAAGATCGGGCGCGGGAGCAGTTCTTC. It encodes CASSQDRAREQFF.

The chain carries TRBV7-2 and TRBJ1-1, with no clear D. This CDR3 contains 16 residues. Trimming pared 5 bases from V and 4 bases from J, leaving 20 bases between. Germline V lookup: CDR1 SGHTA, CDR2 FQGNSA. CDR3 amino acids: CASSPNSPGVVTEAFF. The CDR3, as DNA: TGTGCCAGCAGCCCGAACAGCCCAGGTGTTGTCACTGAAGCTTTCTTT.

CDR3 amino acids: CASSDGGLFNYGYTF. For the CDR3, the DNA is TGTGCCAGCAGTGATGGGGGACTGTTTAACTATGGCTACACCTTC. V usage is TRBV6-1 and J usage is TRBJ1-2; a weak D match, TRBD1 (5 bases). CDR1 is MNHNS, CDR2 SASEGT, per germline. The germline V and J ends were trimmed by 3 bases and 1 base, with 12 bases remaining between them. The CDR3 spans 15 residues.

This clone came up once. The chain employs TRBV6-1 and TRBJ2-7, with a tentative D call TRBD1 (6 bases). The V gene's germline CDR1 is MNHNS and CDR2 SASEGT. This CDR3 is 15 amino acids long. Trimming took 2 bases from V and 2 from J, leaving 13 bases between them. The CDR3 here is CASSEPGTLTYEQYV. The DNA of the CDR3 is TGTGCCAGCAGTGAACCGGGGACATTGACCTACGAGCAGTACGTC.

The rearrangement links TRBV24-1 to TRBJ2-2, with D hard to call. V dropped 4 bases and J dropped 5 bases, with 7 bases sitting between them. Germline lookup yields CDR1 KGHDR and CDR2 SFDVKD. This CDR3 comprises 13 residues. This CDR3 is CATSELQTGELFF. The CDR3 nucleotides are TGTGCCACCAGTGAATTACAGACCGGGGAGCTGTTTTTT.